A selection of T cell receptor beta chains follows, all from one sample in a study of cytomegalovirus exposure and HLA in healthy donors. Only in-frame clones appear in the TCRdb table, and some are missing; sequencing was by immunoSEQ multiplex PCR. The table lists approximately 230,000 clones, roughly 90% of them singletons. The material sequenced was PBMCs. The origin of the receptors is a man younger than 30 in good health and CMV-seropositive. CDR3s include the opening cysteine and the closing phenylalanine or tryptophan. Each record gives: J gene, V gene, clone size, D gene, CDR3 protein, CDR3 DNA. D genes are given only for firm matches. Clone size is shown for a subset of rows, as once, few, many or a class of expanded clone.

TRBJ1-1	TRBV10-3	-	-	CAISEQGSTEAFF	TGTGCCATCAGTGAACAGGGAAGCACTGAAGCTTTCTTT
TRBJ2-7	TRBV28	-	-	CASIPTGENYEQYF	TGTGCCAGCATACCTACCGGGGAAAATTACGAGCAGTACTTC
TRBJ2-3	TRBV7-6	-	TRBD1	CASRKGTGGSTDTQYF	TGTGCCAGCAGAAAAGGGACAGGGGGTAGCACAGATACGCAGTATTTT
TRBJ2-1	TRBV29-1	-	TRBD2	CSGHGLLAGAGEQFF	TGCAGCGGGCACGGGTTGCTAGCGGGAGCCGGCGAGCAGTTCTTC
TRBJ1-1	TRBV5-1	-	-	CASSLAPGVAFF	TGCGCCAGCAGCTTGGCACCAGGGGTAGCTTTCTTT
TRBJ2-6	TRBV6-1	-	-	CASSESGANVLTF	TGTGCCAGCAGTGAATCCGGGGCCAACGTCCTGACTTTC
TRBJ2-7	TRBV27	-	TRBD1	CASSLDRGHYEQYF	TGTGCCAGCAGTCTGGACAGGGGGCACTACGAGCAGTACTTC
TRBJ2-5	TRBV7-2	once	TRBD2	CASSSLAGGGETQYF	TGTGCCAGCAGCTCCCTAGCGGGAGGTGGAGAGACCCAGTACTTC
TRBJ2-2	TRBV29-1	-	-	CSAAANTGELFF	TGCAGCGCGGCAGCTAACACCGGGGAGCTGTTTTTT
TRBJ2-7	TRBV27	-	-	CASSLSGSYEQYF	TGTGCCAGCAGTTTATCCGGATCTTACGAGCAGTACTTC
TRBJ1-4	TRBV27	-	-	CASSPWPIATNEKLFF	TGTGCCAGCAGTCCGTGGCCAATTGCAACTAATGAAAAACTGTTTTTT
TRBJ1-5	TRBV28	-	-	CATSGTGHIISSQHF	TGTGCCACCTCGGGAACGGGACATATAATCAGTTCCCAGCATTTT
TRBJ1-5	TRBV5-1	-	-	CASSFTGNSNQPQHF	TGCGCCAGCAGCTTTACGGGGAATAGCAATCAGCCCCAGCATTTT
TRBJ2-7	TRBV6-4	-	TRBD1	CASSDGQGNEQYF	TGTGCCAGCAGTGATGGACAGGGGAACGAGCAGTACTTC
TRBJ1-1	TRBV6-1	-	-	CASSTGPIGNTEAFF	TGTGCCAGCAGTACGGGTCCTATCGGGAACACTGAAGCTTTCTTT
TRBJ2-3	TRBV5-1	-	-	CASSPPTDTQYF	TGCGCCAGCAGTCCGCCCACAGATACGCAGTATTTT
TRBJ1-4	TRBV4-2	-	TRBD1	CASSRTGRGEKLFF	TGTGCCAGCAGCCGGACAGGGAGGGGTGAAAAACTGTTTTTT
TRBJ2-5	TRBV5-6	-	TRBD2	CASSLMTSGRLETQYF	TGTGCCAGCAGCTTGATGACTAGCGGGAGGTTAGAGACCCAGTACTTC
TRBJ1-2	TRBV9	-	TRBD1	CASSVSGQAYGYTF	TGTGCCAGCAGCGTGTCGGGACAGGCGTATGGCTACACCTTC
TRBJ2-3	TRBV6-5	-	-	CASMVASSTDTQYF	TGTGCCAGCATGGTCGCGTCTAGCACAGATACGCAGTATTTT
TRBJ1-2	TRBV6-1	-	TRBD1	CASSSVGQGSYGYTF	TGTGCCAGCAGCTCGGTGGGACAGGGAAGCTATGGCTACACCTTC
TRBJ2-3	TRBV6-1	-	TRBD2	CASSGKGLAGGTDTQYF	TGTGCCAGCAGTGGGAAAGGACTAGCGGGAGGCACAGATACGCAGTATTTT
TRBJ2-3	TRBV6-5	-	-	CASSFLPGVSTDTQYF	TGTGCCAGCAGTTTTCTTCCCGGAGTGAGCACAGATACGCAGTATTTT
TRBJ1-4	TRBV27	-	TRBD1	CASSFTGGLLTNEKLFF	TGTGCCAGCAGTTTTACAGGGGGATTGTTAACTAATGAAAAACTGTTTTTT
TRBJ2-5	TRBV4-2	-	-	CASSQDSSPEGETQYF	TGTGCCAGCAGCCAAGATTCCTCCCCTGAGGGGGAGACCCAGTACTTC
TRBJ1-2	TRBV4-1	-	TRBD1	CASSQGGTANYGYTF	TGCGCCAGCAGCCAAGGTGGGACAGCAAACTATGGCTACACCTTC
TRBJ1-2	TRBV28	few	TRBD1	CASTGGDRNYGYTF	TGTGCCAGCACCGGGGGGGACAGAAACTATGGCTACACCTTC
TRBJ2-1	TRBV9	-	-	CASSGGRDSYNEQFF	TGTGCCAGCAGCGGAGGTAGAGATTCCTACAATGAGCAGTTCTTC
TRBJ1-2	TRBV28	-	-	CASSSWTKGDYGYTF	TGTGCCAGCAGTTCTTGGACCAAGGGGGACTATGGCTACACCTTC
TRBJ1-1	TRBV4-1	-	-	CASSPGRENTEAFF	TGCGCCAGCAGCCCCGGACGGGAGAACACTGAAGCTTTCTTT
TRBJ1-5	TRBV5-6	-	TRBD1	CASSQGQGDQPQHF	TGTGCCAGCAGCCAGGGACAGGGAGATCAGCCCCAGCATTTT
TRBJ2-7	TRBV15	-	-	CATSNFYYEQYF	TGTGCCACCAGCAACTTCTACTACGAGCAGTACTTC
TRBJ2-2	TRBV5-1	-	-	CASSFGHNTGELFF	TGCGCCAGCAGCTTTGGGCATAACACCGGGGAGCTGTTTTTT
TRBJ2-1	TRBV19	-	-	CASSASSRGSDEQFF	TGTGCCAGTAGTGCTTCGTCACGAGGTAGCGATGAGCAGTTCTTC
TRBJ2-1	TRBV6-1	-	TRBD2	CASGRGASYNEQFF	TGTGCCAGCGGGAGGGGAGCGTCCTACAATGAGCAGTTCTTC
TRBJ2-5	TRBV5-1	once	TRBD2	CASTLAGVRETQYF	TGCGCCAGCACCCTAGCGGGGGTAAGGGAGACCCAGTACTTC
TRBJ2-3	TRBV2	-	TRBD2	CASSPGLPDTQYF	TGTGCCAGCAGTCCGGGACTACCGGATACGCAGTATTTT
TRBJ1-2	TRBV2	-	TRBD1	CASRPTGEGSYTF	TGTGCCAGCAGGCCCACAGGGGAAGGAAGCTACACCTTC
TRBJ2-3	TRBV5-1	-	-	CASGRGGTDTQYF	TGCGCCAGCGGTAGGGGTGGCACAGATACGCAGTATTTT
TRBJ2-1	TRBV28	-	-	CASRPGWSPYGEQFF	TGTGCCAGCAGGCCTGGTTGGAGTCCATACGGTGAGCAGTTCTTC
TRBJ2-7	TRBV13	-	TRBD1	CASSHGQGDTYEQYF	TGTGCCAGCAGCCATGGACAGGGCGATACCTACGAGCAGTACTTC
TRBJ2-7	TRBV5-6	-	-	CASSNGPTGEQYF	TGTGCCAGCAGCAACGGACCAACGGGGGAGCAGTACTTC
TRBJ1-1	TRBV2	-	-	CASRSGPNTEAFF	TGTGCCAGCAGGTCGGGACCGAACACTGAAGCTTTCTTT
TRBJ2-3	TRBV10-3	-	-	CAISEVEARTDTQYF	TGTGCCATCAGTGAGGTCGAGGCGCGAACAGATACGCAGTATTTT
TRBJ2-1	TRBV30	-	-	CAWSVVGDEQFF	TGTGCCTGGAGTGTGGTGGGTGATGAGCAGTTCTTC
TRBJ1-2	TRBV6-1	-	-	CASSADSYGYTF	TGTGCCAGCAGTGCGGACAGCTATGGCTACACCTTC